Below are 8 T cell receptor beta chains sequenced from a single sample in a study of regulatory T cells in long-lasting Graves disease. Researchers made TCR beta libraries by using iRepertoire HTBI primers and running Arm-PCR on CDR3 regions. A single record per CDR3 protein comes from TCRdb applying MiXCR to the multiplex PCR reads. Of fewer than 400,000 distinct CDR3 sequences listed, 20% are singletons. Specified time point: persistent/refractory GD, antithyroid drugs over 5 years with positive TRAb. TCR sequences were obtained from RNA taken from PBMCs. The sample here was peripheral blood mononuclear cells (PBMCs), taken when the disease was refractory, from a patient treated with antithyroid drugs. All receptors come from a female donor with Graves disease.

This clonotype was seen at least ten times. V and J are TRBV11-2 and TRBJ2-7, with 11 bases that match TRBD1. Germline CDR1 and CDR2: SGHAT and FQNNGV. The length of the CDR3 is 15 residues. The V segment lost 3 bases and the J segment 4 bases; nucleotides outside the gene matches: 5. The CDR3 loop reads CASSLPRDRGYEQYF. In DNA form, the CDR3 reads TGTGCCAGCAGCTTGCCCCGGGACAGGGGGTACGAGCAGTACTTC.

The chain is built from TRBV7-6 and TRBJ2-7; possibly TRBD1 for D (5 bases). CDR1 and CDR2 from the germline V gene are SGHVS and FNYEAQ. Trimming left V 2 bases short and J 2 bases short, with 16 bases between. This CDR3 has 16 residues. This chain's CDR3 is CASSLILSPGPYEQYF. CDR3 DNA: TGTGCCAGCAGCTTAATTCTGAGCCCAGGGCCCTACGAGCAGTACTTC.

A few counts support this clonotype. The chain joins TRBV5-6 to TRBJ2-5; 13 bases align to TRBD2. The CDR3 runs 16 residues. The germline CDR1 and CDR2 sequences are SGHDT and YYEEEE. Losses at the gene ends were 5 bases for V and 2 bases for J; bases not matched to a gene: 6. Written as DNA, the CDR3 is TGTGCCAGCAGTCCCAGGACTAGCGGGGGTCAAGAGACCCAGTACTTC. Translation: CASSPRTSGGQETQYF.

This chain joins TRBV6-2 or TRBV6-3 and TRBJ1-2, with no clear D. This CDR3 contains 16 residues. Germline CDR1 MNHEY, CDR2 SVGEGT. With 2 bases removed from V and 2 bases from J, the gap between germline ends came to 15 bases. The CDR3 DNA reads TGTGCCAGCAGTTACCTCGCAATCACGGGCAACTATGGCTACACCTTC. It encodes CASSYLAITGNYGYTF.

The J gene is TRBJ2-7, the V gene TRBV18, with D uncertain. Germline CDR1 reads KGHSH; CDR2 reads LQKENI. The CDR3 is made up of 11 amino acids. Trimming shortened V by 9 bases and J by 1 base, and 7 bases separated the two germline ends. The CDR3, as DNA: TGTGCCAGTACCGAATCCTACGAGCAGTACTTC. Translating gives CASTESYEQYF. Combining the CDR3 with reference TRBV18 and TRBJ2-7 gives the whole variable domain NAGVMQNPRHLVRRRGQEARLRCSPMKGHSHVYWYRQLPEEGLKFMVYLQKENIIDESGMPKERFSAEFPKEGPSILRIQQVVRGDSAAYFCASTESYEQYFGPGTRLTVT.

Many counts were recorded for this clonotype. This sequence joins TRBV2 and TRBJ1-1, with D perhaps TRBD1 (5 bases). Trimming left V 5 bases short and J 4 bases short, with 17 bases between. The CDR3 has 15 residues. Per the germline V gene, CDR1 is SNHLY and CDR2 is FYNNEI. CDR3 nucleotide sequence: TGTGCCAGCAGTCCCCCCCGGGGGTTGGGCACTGAAGCTTTCTTT. This codes for CASSPPRGLGTEAFF.

This clonotype came up many times. The rearrangement links TRBV2 to TRBJ2-7, with D tentatively TRBD2 (5 bases). The V and J ends lost 6 bases and 6 bases respectively, with 9 bases between them. The CDR3 is 11 residues long. Germline-derived CDR1 and CDR2 are SNHLY and FYNNEI. The CDR3 nucleotides are TGTGCCAGCAGACAAACTAGCGAGCAGTACTTC. The encoded protein is CASRQTSEQYF.

This clonotype was found many times. V and J are TRBV7-9 and TRBJ2-5; 12 bases match TRBD2. Germline V gene sequence: CDR1 SEHNR, CDR2 FQNEAQ (reference sequence). The V gene end was trimmed by 6 bases and the J gene end by 5 bases; junction bases not matched to a gene: 7. CDR3 length: 15 residues. CDR3 nucleotides: TGTGCCAGCAGTCCTCGACTAGCGGGAGATGAGACCCAGTACTTC. This codes for CASSPRLAGDETQYF.